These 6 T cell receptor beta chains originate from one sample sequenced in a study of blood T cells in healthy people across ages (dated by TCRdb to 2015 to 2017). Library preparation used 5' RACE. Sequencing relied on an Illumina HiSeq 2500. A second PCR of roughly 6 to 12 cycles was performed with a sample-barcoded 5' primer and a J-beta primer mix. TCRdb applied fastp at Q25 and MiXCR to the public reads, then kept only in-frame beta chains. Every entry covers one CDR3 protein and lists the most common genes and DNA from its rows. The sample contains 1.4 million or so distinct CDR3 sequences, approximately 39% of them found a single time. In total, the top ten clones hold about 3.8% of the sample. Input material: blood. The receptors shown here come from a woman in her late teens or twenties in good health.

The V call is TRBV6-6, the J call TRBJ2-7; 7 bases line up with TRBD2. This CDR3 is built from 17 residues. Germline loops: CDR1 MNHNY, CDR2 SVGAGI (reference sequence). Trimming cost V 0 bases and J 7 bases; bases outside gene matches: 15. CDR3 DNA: TGTGCCAGCAGTTACTCCCCGAGCAGCGGGATTTACAATGAGCAGTACTTC. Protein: CASSYSPSSGIYNEQYF.

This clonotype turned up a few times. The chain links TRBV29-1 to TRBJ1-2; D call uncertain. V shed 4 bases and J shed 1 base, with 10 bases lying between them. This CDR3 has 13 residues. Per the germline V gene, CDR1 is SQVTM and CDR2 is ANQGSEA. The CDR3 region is CSVGKGINYGYTF. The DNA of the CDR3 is TGCAGCGTTGGGAAGGGAATTAACTATGGCTACACCTTC.

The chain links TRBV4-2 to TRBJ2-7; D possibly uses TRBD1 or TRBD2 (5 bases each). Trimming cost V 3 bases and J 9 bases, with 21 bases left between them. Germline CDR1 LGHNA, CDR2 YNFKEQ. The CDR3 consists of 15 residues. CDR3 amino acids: CASSHLLTHSRGQYF. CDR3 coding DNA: TGTGCCAGCAGCCACCTACTAACGCACTCGAGGGGGCAGTACTTC.

CDR3: CASSWTATTGELFF. As DNA, the CDR3 is TGTGCCAGCAGTTGGACAGCAACAACCGGGGAGCTGTTTTTT. The chain joins TRBV27 to TRBJ2-2; tentatively, D is TRBD1 (6 bases). CDR3 length: 14 residues. Germline CDR1 is MNHEY and CDR2 is SMNVEV (reference sequence). V shed 4 bases and J shed 5 bases, with 11 bases lying between them.

CDR3 DNA: TGTGCCAGCAGCTTATCCACGATCAGCACAGATACGCAGTATTTT. This gives the protein CASSLSTISTDTQYF. The chain combines TRBV12-3 or TRBV12-4 with TRBJ2-3, with D uncertain. V lost 6 bases to trimming and J lost 0 bases, with 13 bases between them. The CDR3 is made up of 15 amino acids.

The CDR3 loop is CASSLDGDIQYF. The CDR3 DNA reads TGTGCCAGCAGCTTAGATGGGGACATTCAGTACTTC. The chain has TRBV11-2 and TRBJ2-4; no reliable D call. The CDR3 spans 12 residues. The germline V gene has CDR1 SGHAT and CDR2 FQNNGV. Trimming stripped 0 bases from V and 8 bases from J, with 5 bases between.